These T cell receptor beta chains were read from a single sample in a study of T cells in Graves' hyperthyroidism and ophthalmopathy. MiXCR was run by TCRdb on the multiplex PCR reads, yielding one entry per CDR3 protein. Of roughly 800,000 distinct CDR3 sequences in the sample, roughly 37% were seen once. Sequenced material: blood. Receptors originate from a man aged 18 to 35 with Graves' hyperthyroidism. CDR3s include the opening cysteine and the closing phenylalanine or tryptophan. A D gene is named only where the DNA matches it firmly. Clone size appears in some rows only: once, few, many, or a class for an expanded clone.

CASSPENNLYEQYF	TGCGCCAGCAGCCCTGAGAATAACTTGTACGAGCAGTACTTC	TRBV5-1	TRBJ2-7	14	few	.
CASSVEGSSWTGEQYF	TGTGCCAGCAGCGTAGAAGGGTCCAGTTGGACGGGGGAGCAGTACTTC	TRBV9	TRBJ2-7	16	.	.
CASSSLGTSRKLFF	TGTGCCAGCAGCTCTCTAGGAACAAGTCGGAAACTGTTTTTT	TRBV11-2	TRBJ1-4	14	few	.
CASSLARGPGTQYF	TGTGCCAGCAGCTTAGCGCGGGGGCCCGGGACCCAGTACTTC	TRBV5-4	TRBJ2-5	14	few	.
CSALTLMEQEHQLETQYF	TGCAGTGCTCTAACATTAATGGAACAGGAACATCAATTAGAGACCCAGTACTTC	TRBV20-1	TRBJ2-5	18	.	.
CASSRRLNSPLHF	TGTGCCAGCAGCCGTAGACTTAATTCACCCCTCCACTTT	TRBV7-9	TRBJ1-6	13	many	.
CSARDGGVYNSPLHF	TGCAGTGCTAGGGACGGGGGCGTCTATAATTCACCCCTCCACTTT	TRBV20-1	TRBJ1-6	15	.	.
CASSDSGQGKTEAFF	TGTGCCAGCAGTGACTCTGGACAGGGGAAGACTGAAGCTTTCTTT	TRBV6-6	TRBJ1-1	15	.	TRBD1
CASSETETYF	TGTGCCAGCAGTGAAACTGAGACCTATTTT	TRBV2	TRBJ2-3	10	.	.
CASRETGGRSYEQYF	TGTGCCAGCAGGGAGACAGGGGGGCGTTCCTACGAGCAGTACTTC	TRBV2	TRBJ2-7	15	.	TRBD1
CASSFRQGDNSPLHF	TGTGCCAGCAGTTTCCGACAGGGAGACAATTCACCCCTCCACTTT	TRBV28	TRBJ1-6	15	.	TRBD1
CASSREMNTEAFF	TGTGCCAGTAGTAGGGAGATGAACACTGAAGCTTTCTTT	TRBV19	TRBJ1-1	13	many	.
CAAFQSSDGYTF	TGCGCAGCGTTTCAATCATCAGATGGCTACACCTTC	TRBV10-2	TRBJ1-2	12	.	.
CATSRDLAGGDSPLHF	TGTGCCACCAGCAGAGATCTCGCGGGCGGAGATTCACCCCTCCACTTT	TRBV15	TRBJ1-6	16	.	.
CSARYDRGPTF	TGCAGTGCTAGATACGACAGGGGGCCCACCTTC	TRBV20-1	TRBJ2-7	11	many	TRBD1
CSVEGIGGLQETQYF	TGCAGCGTTGAAGGAATTGGCGGGCTCCAAGAGACCCAGTACTTC	TRBV29-1	TRBJ2-5	15	few	.
CSVDPFRGGNDTF	TGCAGCGTTGACCCGTTCAGGGGTGGGAACGACACCTTC	TRBV29-1	TRBJ1-2	13	many	.
CASSLSNYPLAYEQYF	TGTGCCAGCAGCTTATCCAACTACCCCCTTGCCTACGAGCAGTACTTC	TRBV7-9	TRBJ2-7	16	.	.
CASSYSEGAYGYTF	TGTGCCAGCAGTTACTCCGAGGGCGCCTATGGCTACACCTTC	TRBV6-5	TRBJ1-2	14	many	.
CAWSGNLYGYTF	TGTGCCTGGAGTGGTAATCTCTATGGCTACACCTTC	TRBV30	TRBJ1-2	12	few	.
CASRQDRGYGYTF	TGCGCCAGCAGGCAGGACAGGGGATATGGCTACACCTTC	TRBV5-1	TRBJ1-2	13	many	TRBD1
CASSFSRGSGSPLHF	TGTGCCAGCAGTTTCAGCAGGGGTAGCGGCTCACCCCTCCACTTT	TRBV6-5	TRBJ1-6	15	.	.
CASSLDTGEGYEQYF	TGCGCCAGCAGCTTGGACACAGGGGAGGGCTACGAGCAGTACTTC	TRBV5-1	TRBJ2-7	15	few	.
CASSMAFGRNTEAFF	TGTGCCAGTAGTATGGCGTTCGGGCGGAACACTGAAGCTTTCTTT	TRBV19	TRBJ1-1	15	few	.
CASSRSGAYSGANVLTF	TGTGCCAGCAGTCGTAGCGGGGCCTACTCTGGGGCCAACGTCCTGACTTTC	TRBV25-1	TRBJ2-6	17	.	TRBD2
CSPNVGNQPQHF	TGCAGCCCAAACGTCGGAAATCAGCCCCAGCATTTT	TRBV20-1	TRBJ1-5	12	.	.
CASSQEPGYEQYF	TGCGCCAGCAGCCAAGAACCGGGGTACGAGCAGTACTTC	TRBV4-1	TRBJ2-7	13	.	.
CASSSRTGMRVVGDTEAFF	TGTGCCAGCAGCTCCCGGACAGGGATGCGGGTAGTAGGGGACACTGAAGCTTTCTTT	TRBV15	TRBJ1-1	19	.	TRBD1
CASSGTGGAGTEAFF	TGTGCCAGCAGCGGGACCGGAGGGGCGGGGACTGAAGCTTTCTTT	TRBV9	TRBJ1-1	15	few	.
CASKTGIAGNQPQHF	TGTGCCAGCAAAACAGGGATAGCAGGCAATCAGCCCCAGCATTTT	TRBV12-3/TRBV12-4	TRBJ1-5	15	.	.
CASSTVGGENTGELFF	TGTGCCAGCAGCACCGTGGGGGGCGAGAACACCGGGGAGCTGTTTTTT	TRBV7-9	TRBJ2-2	16	.	.
CASSPGTYTEKLFF	TGTGCCAGCAGTCCCGGGACATATACAGAAAAACTGTTTTTT	TRBV6-5	TRBJ1-4	14	once	.
CASSSDRPGTEAFF	TGCGCCAGCAGCTCGGACAGGCCCGGCACTGAAGCTTTCTTT	TRBV5-1	TRBJ1-1	14	.	TRBD1
CASSSAPGQGYGYTF	TGTGCCAGCAGCAGTGCACCCGGACAGGGCTATGGCTACACCTTC	TRBV7-8	TRBJ1-2	15	.	TRBD1
CASSKSPGQFNQPQHF	TGTGCCAGCAGTAAAAGCCCGGGACAGTTCAATCAGCCCCAGCATTTT	TRBV2	TRBJ1-5	16	.	TRBD1
CASRTLNTEAFF	TGTGCCAGCAGAACGCTGAACACTGAAGCTTTCTTT	TRBV19	TRBJ1-1	12	many	.
CSASAAGGAYKQYF	TGCAGTGCCAGCGCAGCGGGGGGGGCCTACAAGCAGTACTTC	TRBV20-1	TRBJ2-7	14	.	TRBD2
CATSRAGNGELFF	TGTGCCACCAGCAGAGCGGGGAACGGGGAGCTGTTTTTT	TRBV15	TRBJ2-2	13	many	.
CASSPGTGGWEQYF	TGTGCCAGCAGCCCCGGGACAGGGGGCTGGGAGCAGTACTTC	TRBV13	TRBJ2-7	14	.	TRBD1
CASSLEGTGKNQPQHF	TGTGCCAGCAGCTTAGAGGGGACAGGAAAAAATCAGCCCCAGCATTTT	TRBV7-3	TRBJ1-5	16	.	TRBD1